These 5 T cell receptor beta chains were sequenced from one sample in a study of cytomegalovirus exposure and HLA in healthy donors. In the PCR, 60 Vbeta and 13 Jbeta primers were used. Assay used: immunoSEQ multiplex PCR; TCRdb lists only in-frame clones, some missing. This sample carries tens of thousands of clones, approximately 78% of them seen once, and the ten largest clones take roughly 2.6%. Specimen: PBMCs. The receptor set was obtained from a male donor in good health and CMV-seropositive.

V is TRBV5-6 and J is TRBJ2-3; 13 bases agree with TRBD2. V lost 4 bases to trimming and J lost 2 bases; unmatched junction nucleotides: 13. CDR3 length equals 19 residues. Germline assignment: CDR1 SGHDT and CDR2 YYEEEE. The CDR3 reads CASSHSGTSGKKYTDTQYF. The CDR3, as DNA: TGTGCCAGCAGCCATTCCGGGACTAGCGGGAAAAAGTACACAGATACGCAGTATTTT.

The rearrangement links TRBV10-3 to TRBJ2-5; D uncertain. The germline V gene has CDR1 ENHRY and CDR2 SYGVKD. CDR3 length: 12 residues. Trimming took 4 bases from V and 9 from J, leaving 12 bases between them. CDR3 nucleotides: TGTGCCATCAGTGGCCTAAAAGTGGCCCAGTACTTC. This sequence encodes CAISGLKVAQYF.

This chain uses TRBV19 with TRBJ2-2; 7 nucleotides match TRBD1. Per germline, CDR1 LNHDA and CDR2 SQIVND (reference sequence). CDR3 length: 18 residues. Germline trimming cut 6 bases from V and 1 base from J; bases unmatched to any gene: 14. CDR3 sequence: CASRARTGLSENTGELFF. The CDR3 nucleotides read TGTGCCAGTAGGGCTAGGACAGGTTTATCTGAGAACACCGGGGAGCTGTTTTTT.

This clone was detected a few times. The V call is TRBV5-1, the J call TRBJ1-1, with no clear D. The CDR3 has 14 amino acids. Germline values: CDR1 SGHRS, CDR2 YFSETQ. Trimming took off 0 bases at V and 4 bases at J, with 10 bases between the two ends. For the CDR3, the DNA is TGCGCCAGCAGCTTGGCAGGAGGGATCACTGAAGCTTTCTTT. Protein sequence: CASSLAGGITEAFF.

This clone appeared once. The rearrangement joins TRBV29-1 to TRBJ1-3; D unclear. Deletions cut 4 bases from V and 4 bases from J, with 8 bases between. This CDR3 has 12 residues. Looked up from germline, CDR1 is SQVTM and CDR2 is ANQGSEA. CDR3 amino acids: CSVALAGNTIYF. The CDR3, as DNA: TGCAGCGTTGCCCTAGCCGGAAACACCATATATTTT.